One sample yielded the 17 T cell receptor beta chains listed below, sequenced in a study of cytomegalovirus exposure and HLA in healthy donors. Sequencing was performed with immunoSEQ multiplex PCR; in TCRdb, only in-frame clones are kept and a portion is missing. This table holds about 150,000 clones, 85% to 90% found once. The sample comprised PBMCs. The receptors stem from a woman under 30 in good health and CMV-seropositive.

Regarding this clone: At the DNA level, this CDR3 is encoded by other sequences in the same sample as well. CDR3 region: CASSLALAGYNEQFF. The CDR3 region has the DNA TGCGCCAGCAGCTTAGCACTAGCGGGCTACAATGAGCAGTTCTTC. V and J are TRBV5-1 and TRBJ2-1, with 9 bases fitting TRBD2. The CDR3 is 15 residues long. In germline, CDR1 is SGHRS, CDR2 YFSETQ. The J segment lost 3 bases and the V segment lost 2 bases, leaving 3 bases of the junction unmatched.

The chain carries TRBV9 and TRBJ1-4; 7 nucleotides match TRBD1. After removal of 0 bases from V and 8 bases from J, the junction contained 4 bases not matched to a gene. CDR1 and CDR2 (germline): SGDLS, YYNGEE. The CDR3 is 14 residues long. In nucleotides, the CDR3 is TGTGCCAGCAGCGTAGATCAGGGGGGAGAAAAACTGTTTTTT. Translation gives CASSVDQGGEKLFF.

The rearrangement joins TRBV15 to TRBJ1-1, with D tentatively TRBD1 (5 bases). The V gene's germline CDR1 is LNHNV and CDR2 YYDKDF (reference sequence). The CDR3 covers 14 residues. The V gene lost 1 base and the J gene lost 3 bases, with 9 bases spanning the gap. The chain's CDR3 is CATSRGGVDTEAFF. Written as DNA, the CDR3 is TGTGCCACCAGCAGAGGGGGGGTGGACACTGAAGCTTTCTTT.

J is TRBJ1-2 and V is TRBV7-9, with 9 bases lining up with TRBD1. CDR1 and CDR2 from the germline V gene are SEHNR and FQNEAQ (reference sequence). V gave up 8 bases and J gave up 4 bases; unmatched junction bases: 8. The CDR3 runs to 14 residues. Here the CDR3 reads CASQGDRGTYGYTF. CDR3 sequence (DNA): TGTGCCAGCCAAGGAGACAGGGGGACCTATGGCTACACCTTC.

This rearrangement joins TRBV4-3 to TRBJ2-7, with 9 bases that match TRBD2. The CDR3 spans 17 residues. CDR1 and CDR2 (germline): LGHNA, YSLEER. V lost 4 bases and J lost 0; bases outside the gene matches: 10. In nucleotides, the CDR3 is TGCGCCAGCAGCCCACGGAGGGCGGGAGGGAACTCCTACGAGCAGTACTTC. This encodes CASSPRRAGGNSYEQYF.

The chain recombines TRBV14 with TRBJ1-2, with D possibly TRBD1 on 6 matching bases. V was shortened by 3 bases and J by 6 bases, with 23 bases between the two germline ends. This CDR3 contains 17 residues. Germline loops: CDR1 SGHDN, CDR2 FVKESK. CDR3 nucleotides: TGTGCCAGCAGCCAGACAACCCCGCAGGGGAGAAGCGATGGCTACACCTTC. This gives the protein CASSQTTPQGRSDGYTF.

This rearrangement joins TRBV25-1 to TRBJ2-2, with TRBD2 identical over 8 bases. CDR1 and CDR2 (germline): MGHDK, SYGVNS. V trimming: 3 bases; J trimming: 3 bases; junction bases outside the gene matches: 3. The CDR3 runs to 15 residues. CDR3 sequence (DNA): TGTGCCAGCAGTGAGGCCGGGAGGGACACCGGGGAGCTGTTTTTT. It codes for CASSEAGRDTGELFF.

This chain connects TRBV5-1 to TRBJ1-1, with 9 bases aligning to TRBD1. Germline lookup yields CDR1 SGHRS and CDR2 YFSETQ. This CDR3 is built from 16 residues. Trimming took 1 base from V and 1 from J; bases not matched to a gene: 5. The CDR3 loop reads CASSLRQGQGNTEAFF. For the CDR3, the DNA is TGCGCCAGCAGCTTGCGCCAGGGACAGGGGAACACTGAAGCTTTCTTT.

This clone appeared a single time. The rearrangement links TRBV6-1 to TRBJ2-5; possibly TRBD1 for D (6 bases). The CDR3 consists of 16 residues. V was cut by 2 bases and J by 3 bases, with 16 bases left in between. Germline V gene data show CDR1 as MNHNS and CDR2 as SASEGT. DNA for the CDR3: TGTGCCAGCAGTGAACAATACAGGGTCTTGGAAGAGACCCAGTACTTC. Translation: CASSEQYRVLEETQYF.

The rearrangement uses TRBV2 and TRBJ2-7; 8 nucleotides agree with TRBD2. Looked up from germline, CDR1 is SNHLY and CDR2 is FYNNEI. The CDR3 runs to 11 residues. With V trimmed by 9 bases and J by 3 bases, 1 base remained unmatched. DNA of the CDR3: TGTGCCAGTACTAGCGGCTACGAGCAGTACTTC. It translates to CASTSGYEQYF.

The rearrangement joins TRBV6-5 to TRBJ2-7, with TRBD2 matching 7 bases. The CDR3 extends over 15 amino acids. From germline, CDR1 is MNHEY and CDR2 SVGAGI. V shed 0 bases and J 3 bases; nucleotides not matched to a gene: 5. The CDR3 loop reads CASSYSGGEDYEQYF. As DNA, the CDR3 is TGTGCCAGCAGTTACTCGGGGGGGGAGGACTACGAGCAGTACTTC.

The chain is built from TRBV5-4 and TRBJ1-2; D is unclear. This CDR3 comprises 15 residues. Trimming pared 7 bases from V and 4 bases from J, leaving 20 bases between. Germline V gene data show CDR1 as SGHNT and CDR2 as YYREEE (reference sequence). The CDR3 region is CASETRPGKTYGYTF. CDR3 coding DNA: TGTGCCAGCGAGACGCGCCCAGGAAAGACCTATGGCTACACCTTC.

The V and J genes are TRBV28 and TRBJ1-2; 9 bases are shared with TRBD1. CDR3 size: 13 residues. J gave up 3 bases and V 8 bases, and 4 bases lay outside the gene matches. CDR1 and CDR2 from the germline V gene are MDHEN and SYDVKM. The CDR3 region is CASRDRVDYGYTF. In nucleotides, the CDR3 is TGTGCCAGCCGGGACAGGGTCGACTATGGCTACACCTTC.

The chain recombines TRBV7-9 with TRBJ1-1; D uncertain. Germline V lookup: CDR1 SEHNR, CDR2 FQNEAQ (reference sequence). This CDR3 is built from 13 residues. The V and J ends lost 4 bases and 4 bases respectively, with 10 bases between them. For the CDR3, the DNA is TGTGCCAGCAGCTCCGACTACGGCACTGAAGCTTTCTTT. Translated, it gives CASSSDYGTEAFF.

This rearrangement joins TRBV6-1 to TRBJ2-5, with 11 positions matching TRBD2. The tail of the sequence fits TRBJ2-7 better, so the J call may be wrong. CDR3 length: 15 amino acids. Germline V gene sequence: CDR1 MNHNS, CDR2 SASEGT. The CDR3 DNA sequence: TGTGCCAGCAGTGAAACTAGCGGGAGCTCCTACGAGCAGTACTTC. Protein product: CASSETSGSSYEQYF.

V usage is TRBV11-2 and J usage is TRBJ2-7; 11 bases match TRBD1. After removal of 1 base from V and 4 bases from J, the junction contained 6 bases not matched to a gene. The CDR3 covers 16 residues. Germline V gene sequence: CDR1 SGHAT, CDR2 FQNNGV. The CDR3 nucleotides read TGTGCCAGCAGCTTAGCCTGGACAGGGGGCTCTTACGAGCAGTACTTC. Its protein product is CASSLAWTGGSYEQYF. Complete variable domain (other parts from reference TRBV11-2 and TRBJ2-7): EAGVAQSPRYKIIEKRQSVAFWCNPISGHATLYWYQQILGQGPKLLIQFQNNGVVDDSQLPKDRFSAERLKGVDSTLKIQPAKLEDSAVYLCASSLAWTGGSYEQYFGPGTRLTVT.

CDR3 DNA sequence: TGTGCCAGCAGCTTAGTTGCTGGGGGCTTCGGTGGCTACACCTTC. It encodes CASSLVAGGFGGYTF. The chain employs TRBV7-9 and TRBJ1-2; tentative D call: TRBD1 (6 bases). Germline V gives CDR1 SEHNR, CDR2 FQNEAQ (reference sequence). The V end lost 1 base, the J end lost 7 bases, and 16 bases lay between the germline ends. CDR3 length equals 15 residues.